These 29 T cell receptor beta chains came from one sample sequenced in a study of identical twins (TCRdb year 2016). To prepare the library, 5' RACE was applied. TCRdb records Illumina HiSeq 2000 as the sequencer. TCRdb redid the processing of the public reads, applying fastp at Q25 and MiXCR, and retained in-frame beta chains. All rows with the same CDR3 protein become a single entry with the most common DNA and genes. The sample records about 530,000 distinct CDR3 sequences, 13% to 15% of which are singletons. The top ten constitute 0.44% of the sample. Separately, the same data were catalogued under a study of yellow fever vaccine responses in identical twins.

Sequencing was carried out using CD4+ T cells sorted from blood. These receptors were collected from a woman younger than 35 in good health.

Comments on this clonotype: An end of the junction differs from the germline gene, which may be a read error. The V gene is TRBV7-2, the J gene TRBJ2-5, with 8 bases fitting TRBD2. The germline CDR1 and CDR2 sequences are SGHTA and FQGNSA. The CDR3 contains 15 residues. In DNA form, the CDR3 reads TGTGCCAGCAGCTTATACGACGGGAGGGCCGAGACCCAGCACTTC. It encodes CASSLYDGRAETQHF.

This clonotype was seen a few times. The chain carries TRBV7-9 and TRBJ2-1; a weak D match, TRBD1 (6 bases). This CDR3 spans 17 amino acids. CDR1 and CDR2 from the germline V gene are SEHNR and FQNEAQ (reference sequence). Deletions cut 4 bases from V and 4 bases from J, with 20 bases between. The CDR3 protein is CASSSSPGTLTYNEQFF. In DNA, the CDR3 is TGTGCCAGCAGCTCCTCCCCCGGGACACTCACTTACAATGAGCAGTTCTTC.

This clonotype has more than one count but fewer than ten. The chain is built from TRBV4-1 and TRBJ2-2, with TRBD1 identical over 11 bases. Germline V gene sequence: CDR1 MGHRA, CDR2 YSYEKL. V lost 5 bases, J lost 7 bases, and 12 bases stayed unmatched. This CDR3 comprises 17 residues. CDR3 sequence: CASSSRDRGSGNGELFF. CDR3 in DNA: TGCGCCAGCAGCTCCCGGGACAGGGGGAGTGGGAACGGGGAGCTGTTTTTT.

This clonotype turned up a few times. V is TRBV20-1 and J is TRBJ2-2, with TRBD2 matching over 7 bases. The CDR3 extends over 16 amino acids. Unmatched junction bases numbered 6, after V lost 0 bases and J lost 2 bases. The germline CDR1 and CDR2 sequences are DFQATT and SNEGSKA (reference sequence). The CDR3 DNA follows: TGCAGTGCTAGAGATGGACGGGGGGAAAACACCGGGGAGCTGTTTTTT. Amino acids: CSARDGRGENTGELFF.

The chain combines TRBV15 with TRBJ1-2; no firm D call. V was trimmed by 2 bases and J by 8 bases, leaving 30 bases between them. The CDR3 length is 19 residues. CDR1 is LNHNV, CDR2 YYDKDF, per germline (reference sequence). This chain's CDR3 is CATSRKSIWTVPSPSGYTF. CDR3 coding DNA: TGTGCCACCAGCAGAAAGTCTATTTGGACGGTTCCTAGCCCCAGCGGCTACACCTTC.

A word on this clonotype: One end of the junction varies from germline; a read error may be responsible. The chain recombines TRBV18 with TRBJ2-1; D is unclear. The CDR3 is made up of 8 amino acids. Germline V gene lookup returns CDR1 KGHSH and CDR2 LQKENI. In DNA form, the CDR3 reads TGTGCCAGCTCACCTGCGTCGTTC. This encodes CASSPASF.

The chain has TRBV11-2 and TRBJ2-7; D possibly corresponds to TRBD2 (7 bases). The CDR3 consists of 19 residues. Germline V gene data show CDR1 as SGHAT and CDR2 as FQNNGV. Trimming removed 0 bases from V and 0 bases from J, with 21 bases in between. Here the CDR3 DNA reads TGTGCCAGCAGCTTAGAGGGATGGGGGGGCGGTTTAAGCTCCTACGAGCAGTACTTC. Translated: CASSLEGWGGGLSSYEQYF.

J is TRBJ1-5 and V is TRBV6-4; D remains ambiguous. Trimming shortened V by 5 bases and J by 4 bases, and 12 bases separated the two germline ends. The CDR3 is 14 amino acids. CDR1 is MRHNA and CDR2 is SNTAGT in the germline V gene. This CDR3 is CASSRSPTNQPQHF. The CDR3 DNA reads as TGTGCCAGCAGTCGGAGTCCTACGAATCAGCCCCAGCATTTT.

This clonotype was seen at least ten times. V and J are TRBV20-1 and TRBJ2-3, with D perhaps given as TRBD1 or TRBD2 (5 bases each). Trimming removed 0 bases at V and 6 bases at J, with 7 bases between. Germline CDR1 DFQATT, CDR2 SNEGSKA (reference sequence). The CDR3 has 12 residues. This chain's CDR3 is CSAREGTDTQYF. The CDR3 DNA sequence: TGCAGTGCTAGAGAAGGGACCGATACGCAGTATTTT.

There are many counts of this clonotype. This chain uses TRBV12-3 or TRBV12-4 with TRBJ2-1; 7 nucleotides align to TRBD2. The V and J ends lost 3 bases and 8 bases, in that order; junction bases with no gene match: 10. This CDR3 has 15 residues. The CDR3 sequence is CASSFQAGSVDEQFF. CDR3 in DNA: TGTGCCAGCAGTTTTCAAGCGGGATCGGTCGATGAGCAGTTCTTC.

This clonotype came up a few times. The V and J genes are TRBV18 and TRBJ2-7; 10 bases align to TRBD2. V lost 3 bases and J lost 0; bases outside the gene matches: 2. The CDR3 loop spans 15 amino acids. Germline V gives CDR1 KGHSH, CDR2 LQKENI. The CDR3 coding sequence is TGTGCCAGCTCACCGGGACTAGCGAGCTCCTACGAGCAGTACTTC. It yields the protein CASSPGLASSYEQYF.

The rearrangement links TRBV2 to TRBJ1-5; D unclear. This CDR3 spans 12 amino acids. Trimming took off 6 bases at V and 7 bases at J, with 10 bases between the two ends. CDR1 and CDR2 (germline): SNHLY, FYNNEI. The CDR3 DNA reads as TGTGCCAGCAGCACGACCGTACAGCCCCAGCATTTT. Translation: CASSTTVQPQHF.

In this sample, this clonotype turned up a few times. The CDR3 DNA reads TGTGCCAGCAGATCCCAAGCTAGGAATGAGCAGTTCTTC. Translated: CASRSQARNEQFF. This sequence joins TRBV6-1 and TRBJ2-1, with no clear D. Trimming took off 6 bases at V and 7 bases at J, with 13 bases between the two ends. CDR1 MNHNS and CDR2 SASEGT come from the germline V gene. The CDR3 is made up of 13 amino acids.

This clonotype has a handful of counts. The rearrangement links TRBV21-1 to TRBJ2-1; TRBD1, as called in the table, went unchecked against the DNA. TRBV21-1 counts as a pseudogene. CDR3 length: 20 residues. As DNA, the CDR3 is TGTGCCAGCAGCAAAATGGTAACCCGCCTAGACAGGGCGGCCTACAATGAGCAGTTCTTC. Amino acids: CASSKMVTRLDRAAYNEQFF.

The chain employs TRBV6-5 and TRBJ2-1; tentative D call: TRBD2 (6 bases). The CDR3 is 16 amino acids. In germline, CDR1 is MNHEY, CDR2 SVGAGI. Trimming removed 2 bases at V and 0 bases at J, with 11 bases between. DNA of the CDR3: TGTGCCAGCAGTTACCGGGCGGGGAGCTCCTACAATGAGCAGTTCTTC. Translating gives CASSYRAGSSYNEQFF.

A few counts support this clonotype. The rearrangement joins TRBV5-6 to TRBJ1-5; TRBD1 might be the D (6 bases). This CDR3 is built from 16 residues. Germline values: CDR1 SGHDT, CDR2 YYEEEE. V lost 1 base to trimming and J lost 6 bases, with 17 bases between them. The CDR3 region is CASSLRGAPVLQPQHF. The CDR3 region has the DNA TGTGCCAGCAGCTTGAGGGGGGCGCCCGTTCTTCAGCCCCAGCATTTT.

This chain links TRBV12-3 or TRBV12-4 with TRBJ1-4; no definite D call. V lost 7 bases, J lost 4 bases, and 16 bases lay in between. The CDR3 length is 15 residues. DNA of the CDR3: TGTGCCAGCACCTCGTTTTTGCAGTATAATGAAAAACTGTTTTTT. It codes for CASTSFLQYNEKLFF.

The CDR3 nucleotides are TGTGCCAGCAGTTACTCGCCGGGACAGGGGAACTATGGCTACACCTTC. Encoded protein: CASSYSPGQGNYGYTF. The chain combines TRBV6-5 with TRBJ1-2, with 10 nucleotides matching TRBD1. After removal of 0 bases from V and 2 bases from J, the junction contained 3 bases not matched to a gene. Germline V gene sequence: CDR1 MNHEY, CDR2 SVGAGI. The CDR3 has 16 amino acids.

This sequence joins TRBV12-3 or TRBV12-4 and TRBJ2-5; 7 positions match TRBD1. This CDR3 is built from 13 residues. V gave up 5 bases and J gave up 11 bases; unmatched junction bases: 11. The CDR3 coding sequence is TGTGCCAGCAGTGGCGACAGGGCCTGGGCTCAGTACTTC. Translated, it gives CASSGDRAWAQYF.

This clonotype was picked up many times. V is TRBV5-1 and J is TRBJ2-3; 10 nucleotides align to TRBD2. Germline CDR1 and CDR2: SGHRS and YFSETQ. With 0 bases clipped from V and 4 bases from J, the junction kept 8 bases outside the gene matches. There are 17 residues in the CDR3. The CDR3 sequence: CASSLALAGVRADTQYF. CDR3 bases: TGCGCCAGCAGCTTGGCTCTAGCGGGAGTTCGCGCAGATACGCAGTATTTT.

This clonotype was observed a handful of times. This chain links TRBV6-1 with TRBJ1-1, with D possibly TRBD1 on 6 matching bases. V was cut by 5 bases and J by 4 bases, with 14 bases left in between. Germline loops: CDR1 MNHNS, CDR2 SASEGT. This CDR3 contains 14 residues. In nucleotides, the CDR3 is TGTGCCAGCAGTCCAACAGGGAGTACCACTGAAGCTTTCTTT. Protein product: CASSPTGSTTEAFF.

This clonotype has more than one count but fewer than ten. The V and J genes are TRBV10-3 and TRBJ1-2; 8 bases map to TRBD1. Losses at the gene ends were 7 bases for V and 8 bases for J; bases not matched to a gene: 9. Per the germline V gene, CDR1 is ENHRY and CDR2 is SYGVKD. CDR3 length: 13 amino acids. CDR3 nucleotides: TGTGCCATCAACCCAGACAGGGGAGGCGGCTACACCTTC. It yields the protein CAINPDRGGGYTF.

The V call is TRBV5-1, the J call TRBJ2-5; D may be TRBD1 (6 bases). Germline lookup yields CDR1 SGHRS and CDR2 YFSETQ. The CDR3 totals 15 residues. Trimming stripped 4 bases from V and 4 bases from J, with 17 bases between. The CDR3 nucleotides read TGCGCCAGCAGCACACAGGGTTCTCATGGAGAGACCCAGTACTTC. The encoded protein is CASSTQGSHGETQYF.

This clonotype was detected ten times or more. J is TRBJ2-3 and V is TRBV7-9, with D possibly being TRBD2 (6 bases). Germline CDR1 SEHNR, CDR2 FQNEAQ (reference sequence). With 4 bases removed from V and 0 bases from J, the gap between germline ends came to 11 bases. This CDR3 region has 15 residues. CDR3 in DNA: TGTGCCAGCAGCTCTGGGGGAGGTAGCACAGATACGCAGTATTTT. It encodes CASSSGGGSTDTQYF.

This chain joins TRBV18 and TRBJ2-7; 8 nucleotides match TRBD1. The CDR3 loop spans 14 amino acids. V shed 6 bases, J shed 1 base, and the junction held 5 bases outside the gene matches. From germline, CDR1 is KGHSH and CDR2 LQKENI. This CDR3 reads CASSATGDSYEQYV. The CDR3 region has the DNA TGTGCCAGCTCTGCGACAGGGGATTCCTACGAGCAGTACGTC.

Many counts were recorded for this clonotype. One end of the junction fails to match germline, which may point to a read error. The gene calls are TRBV15 and TRBJ2-2; D might be TRBD2 (5 bases). This CDR3 is built from 14 residues. Germline V gene sequence: CDR1 LNHNV, CDR2 YYDKDF (reference sequence). The DNA of the CDR3 is TGTGCCACCAGCAAGGACGGGAACGCCGGGGAGCTGTTTTTT. It specifies CATSKDGNAGELFF.

This clonotype was seen just once. This chain uses TRBV10-1 with TRBJ2-2; perhaps D is TRBD1 or TRBD2 (5 bases each). Germline V gene lookup returns CDR1 WNHNN and CDR2 SYGVQD (reference sequence). The CDR3 consists of 14 residues. Deletions cut 6 bases from V and 5 bases from J, with 13 bases between. CDR3 bases: TGCGCCAGCAGCGGGACGCGAATTACCGGGGAGCTGTTTTTT. Amino acids: CASSGTRITGELFF.

As for this clonotype: At one end the junction does not follow the germline gene, possibly because of a read error. The chain links TRBV7-9 to TRBJ1-1; 7 bases map to TRBD1. The CDR3 is 14 residues long. Per germline, CDR1 SEHNR and CDR2 FQNEAQ (reference sequence). In nucleotides, the CDR3 is TGTGCCAGCAGCATGGGACAGACGAACTCTGAAGCTTTCTTT. It encodes CASSMGQTNSEAFF.

Only a few counts were recorded for this clonotype. The chain links TRBV15 to TRBJ2-1; possibly TRBD2 for D (5 bases). There are 15 residues in the CDR3. The germline gives CDR1 LNHNV, CDR2 YYDKDF (reference sequence). Trimming removed 5 bases from V and 0 bases from J, with 11 bases in between. The CDR3 here is CATSPQAGSYNEQFF. The DNA for the CDR3 is TGTGCCACCAGCCCGCAGGCGGGCTCCTACAATGAGCAGTTCTTC.